Described below is a single TCR beta chain sequence and its context. What this receptor recognizes is not known. This may stem from a read error, because a much larger clone lies one nucleotide away. These data come from a study of T cell repertoires in cytomegalovirus infection (dated by TCRdb to between 2019 and 2020). Notes on the research overall: Donor HLA type was relevant to the analysis, because carriage of CMV infection together with the matching HLA type was indicated by public TCR beta signatures. The full study reports these points: The ex vivo response was dominated by HLA-C-restricted CMV-specific TCR beta clonotypes, which also provided the single most frequent clonotype in two of eight donors. In both this cohort and an independent cohort of some 350 donors, the cumulative frequency of public TCR beta family members distinguished carriers of CMV infection plus the relevant HLA type.

From the germline V gene, CDR1 is SGHVT and CDR2 is SQSDAQ. The CDR3 starts with the cysteine, ends with the valine, and has 15 residues. Here the CDR3 DNA is all that survives: 45 bases in frame from base 1. These reads were obtained on an Illumina HiSeq 1500. The raw public data were reprocessed by TCRdb itself: fastp quality trimming at Q25, MiXCR clonotype calling, in-frame beta chains only. Each CDR3 protein appears once, grouped with its most common genes and DNA. Within this sample are roughly 600,000 distinct CDR3 sequences, with approximately 24% of them counted one time only. The leading ten clones occupy around 7.6% of the sample.

The rearrangement joined TRBV7-4 to TRBJ2-7, and TRBD1 matches 9 of the central bases. The sequence came from a human donor in good health (CMV status not recorded). Some clones in this sample may be carry-over from other donors' samples. Specimen: CD8+ T cells from PBMCs. The bases are TGTGTCAGCAGCAATTCGGGACAGGGTATTGACGAGCAGTACGTC. The encoded protein is CVSSNSGQGIDEQYV.